This paragraph covers one T cell receptor beta chain sequence. Sequenced by immunoSEQ multiplex PCR; TCRdb stores in-frame clones only, minus some. The sample lists 70,000 to 80,000 clones, over 85% occurring once. The data are from a study of T cell changes during pregnancy in multiple sclerosis. CDR3 length: 14 amino acids. Trimming removed 6 bases at V and 7 bases at J, with 17 bases between. Germline V gene data show CDR1 as SGHRS and CDR2 as YFSETQ. Sequences were derived from peripheral blood, sampled after pregnancy. This chain uses TRBV5-1 with TRBJ2-1, with a tentative D call TRBD1 (6 bases). The TCR was taken from a female donor in good health, enrolled as a control in a pregnancy study. The CDR3 region is CASNLIRGANEQFF. The CDR3 DNA reads as TGCGCCAGCAACCTAATCAGGGGTGCGAATGAGCAGTTCTTC.